This is a list of T cell receptor beta chains from one sample in a study of CD8 T cells in Susac syndrome. TCRdb redid the calling of the immunoSEQ multiplex PCR reads with MiXCR, one entry per CDR3 protein. Of roughly 120,000 distinct CDR3 sequences listed, 90% to 95% are singletons. Sequenced sample: CD4+ T cells from PBMCs. All receptors come from a human donor with multiple sclerosis. The CDR3 runs from the conserved cysteine through the conserved F or W. A D gene is named only where the DNA matches it firmly.

CDR3: CASSASVVAGGTDTQYF; DNA: TGTGCCAGCAGCGCCTCGGTCGTGGCAGGGGGGACAGATACGCAGTATTTT; D: NA; V: TRBV9; J: TRBJ2-3
CDR3: CASSLPGQGYNEQFF; DNA: TGTGCCAGCAGCTTGCCGGGACAGGGCTACAATGAGCAGTTCTTC; D: TRBD1; V: TRBV7-9; J: TRBJ2-1
CDR3: CASSEVGDQETQYF; DNA: TGTGCCAGCAGTGAAGTAGGAGATCAAGAGACCCAGTACTTC; D: NA; V: TRBV6-1; J: TRBJ2-5
CDR3: CASSSNVDYEQYF; DNA: TGTGCCAGCAGCTCTAATGTCGACTACGAGCAGTACTTC; D: NA; V: TRBV5-4; J: TRBJ2-7
CDR3: CATRGRDSAYGYTF; DNA: TGTGCCACCAGAGGCCGGGACAGCGCTTATGGCTACACCTTC; D: TRBD1; V: TRBV24-1; J: TRBJ1-2
CDR3: CASSPPGGGLAFF; DNA: TGTGCCAGCAGTCCCCCCGGAGGAGGGCTAGCTTTCTTT; D: NA; V: TRBV12-3/TRBV12-4; J: TRBJ1-1
CDR3: CASSQEGFTDTQYF; DNA: TGCGCCAGCAGTCAGGAGGGGTTCACAGATACGCAGTATTTT; D: NA; V: TRBV5-1; J: TRBJ2-3
CDR3: CASSLQFSGNTIYF; DNA: TGTGCCAGCAGCTTACAATTCTCTGGAAACACCATATATTTT; D: NA; V: TRBV11-2; J: TRBJ1-3
CDR3: CASSQAGFQETQYF; DNA: TGTGCCAGCAGCCAAGCGGGATTCCAAGAGACCCAGTACTTC; D: NA; V: TRBV3-1; J: TRBJ2-5
CDR3: CASSTRIGGLYNEQFF; DNA: TGCGCCAGCAGCACCCGTATCGGGGGGCTATACAATGAGCAGTTCTTC; D: NA; V: TRBV5-1; J: TRBJ2-1
CDR3: CASSVSGGLMDEQFF; DNA: TGTGCCAGCAGCGTATCGGGGGGTTTAATGGATGAGCAGTTCTTC; D: TRBD2; V: TRBV9; J: TRBJ2-1
CDR3: CASSLDRGGSEQYF; DNA: TGTGCCAGCAGTTTGGATCGGGGGGGGTCCGAGCAGTACTTC; D: TRBD2; V: TRBV12-3/TRBV12-4; J: TRBJ2-7
CDR3: CSVLLTGGESEQYF; DNA: TGCAGCGTGCTACTGACAGGGGGAGAATCCGAGCAGTACTTC; D: TRBD1; V: TRBV29-1; J: TRBJ2-7
CDR3: CASIERGNTEAFF; DNA: TGTGCCAGCATCGAGAGGGGTAACACTGAAGCTTTCTTT; D: NA; V: TRBV12-3/TRBV12-4; J: TRBJ1-1
CDR3: CASSRRTGEQFF; DNA: TGTGCCAGCAGCCGACGGACCGGTGAGCAGTTCTTC; D: NA; V: TRBV2; J: TRBJ2-1